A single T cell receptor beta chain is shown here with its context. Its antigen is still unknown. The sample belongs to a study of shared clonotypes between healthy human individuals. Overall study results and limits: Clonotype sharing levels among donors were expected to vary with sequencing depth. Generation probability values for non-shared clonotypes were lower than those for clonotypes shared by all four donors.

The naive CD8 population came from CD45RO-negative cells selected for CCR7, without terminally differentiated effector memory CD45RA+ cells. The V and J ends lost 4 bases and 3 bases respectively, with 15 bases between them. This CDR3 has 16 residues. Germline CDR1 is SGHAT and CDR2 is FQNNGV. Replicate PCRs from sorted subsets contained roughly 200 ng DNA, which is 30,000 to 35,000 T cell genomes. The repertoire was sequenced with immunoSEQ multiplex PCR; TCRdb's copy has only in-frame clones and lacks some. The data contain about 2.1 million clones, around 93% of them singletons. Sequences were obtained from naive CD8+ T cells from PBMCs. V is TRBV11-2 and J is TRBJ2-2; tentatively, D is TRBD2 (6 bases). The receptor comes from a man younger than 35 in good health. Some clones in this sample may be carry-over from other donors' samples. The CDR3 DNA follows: TGTGCCAGCAGCTCGCGGGAAGCCTGGGACACCGGGGAGCTGTTTTTT. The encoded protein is CASSSREAWDTGELFF.